The sequence of this T cell receptor beta chain was determined in a study of shared clonotypes between healthy human individuals. About the study: Each donor's CD4 naive and CD4 memory cells filled three plates apiece, CD8 naive two, and CD8 memory one.

The CDR3 is 16 residues long. Trimming left V 5 bases short and J 3 bases short, with 17 bases between. Germline CDR1 is KGHSH and CDR2 is LQKENI. An assay was performed, and its level was deep. TCRdb keeps only in-frame clones here, not all; method: immunoSEQ multiplex PCR. The sample yields roughly 2 million clones, around 95% seen once. The sequencing sample was made of naive CD4+ T cells sorted from blood. Subset specified: CD45RA+ positively selected. This sequence joins TRBV18 and TRBJ2-1; D is unresolved. The clonotype was recovered from a man between 18 and 29 years old in good health. The CDR3, as DNA: TGTGCCAGCTCATCCTACACGCTTCTTGACTACAATGAGCAGTTCTTC. Its translation is CASSSYTLLDYNEQFF.